This TCR beta chain was identified during a study of blood T cell repertoires in COVID-19. Study-wide context: COVID-19 samples from acute and convalescent phases originated in the United States, Italy and Spain.

The CDR3 is 15 amino acids. V gave up 8 bases and J gave up 6 bases; unmatched junction bases: 13. Per the germline V gene, CDR1 is SNHLY and CDR2 is FYNNEI. Original analysis: Amplification of reference gene primers was used by the study to estimate nucleated cell counts. Assay: immunoSEQ multiplex PCR; the TCRdb copy retains only in-frame clones and omits some. That table furnishes V, J and clone size, whereas the DNA furnished D and trimming. The repertoire consists of 150,000 to 200,000 clones, with approximately 95% occurring once and the leading ten covering 4.5% to 5.5%. Sequencing was done on a sample of peripheral blood. This TCR came from a woman in her fifties or sixties with acute or convalescent COVID-19. The chain couples TRBV2 to TRBJ2-4, with TRBD1 identical over 7 bases. As DNA, the CDR3 is TGTGCCAGCTCTCGGAAGGGGGCCGGCGGAAACATTCAGTACTTC. This codes for CASSRKGAGGNIQYF.